Below, 12 T cell receptor beta chains from the same sample are listed, as sequenced in a study of neoadjuvant anti-PD-1 for oral cavity cancer. Repertoires were generated with immunoSEQ multiplex PCR, while TCRdb's copy carries only in-frame clones and drops some. The sample yields about 9,300 clones, 65% to 80% seen once. The source was tumor tissue, collected before nivolumab (anti-PD-1) treatment. The receptors derive from a person aged 40 to 85 with oral cavity squamous cell carcinoma.

In its sample, this clone was seen a few times. The chain recombines TRBV18 with TRBJ1-6; TRBD1 matches at 7 bases. Trimming at V came to 0 bases and at J to 10 bases, leaving 3 bases not matched to a gene. Germline-derived CDR1 and CDR2 are KGHSH and LQKENI. CDR3 length: 14 amino acids. Written as DNA, the CDR3 is TGTGCCAGCTCACCACCAGGGGGCAAATCACCCCTCCACTTT. It specifies CASSPPGGKSPLHF.

This clone has only one observation. The chain has TRBV12-5 and TRBJ1-4, with TRBD1 identical over 9 bases. The germline gives CDR1 LGHNT, CDR2 FRNRAP. The CDR3 covers 14 residues. Losses at the gene ends were 6 bases for V and 8 bases for J; bases not matched to a gene: 7. The CDR3 bases are TGTGCTAGTGGGCAGACAGGGGGTTTGGAAAAACTGTTTTTT. Residues: CASGQTGGLEKLFF.

This clone was counted only a few times. The V call is TRBV11-2, the J call TRBJ2-3; perhaps TRBD1 as D (5 bases). V lost 1 base to trimming and J lost 0 bases, with 17 bases between them. Germline CDR1 and CDR2: SGHAT and FQNNGV. The CDR3 consists of 18 residues. The CDR3 loop reads CASSLGAEWGSSTDTQYF. The CDR3 bases are TGTGCCAGCAGCTTAGGGGCTGAGTGGGGCTCTAGCACAGATACGCAGTATTTT. Full variable domain (outside the CDR3, taken from reference TRBV11-2 and TRBJ2-3): EAGVAQSPRYKIIEKRQSVAFWCNPISGHATLYWYQQILGQGPKLLIQFQNNGVVDDSQLPKDRFSAERLKGVDSTLKIQPAKLEDSAVYLCASSLGAEWGSSTDTQYFGPGTRLTVL.

A few counts support this clone. This chain connects TRBV19 to TRBJ1-5; D is perhaps TRBD1 (5 bases). The CDR3 is 15 residues long. Trimming took off 0 bases at V and 3 bases at J, with 9 bases between the two ends. From germline, CDR1 is LNHDA and CDR2 SQIVND (reference sequence). The chain's CDR3 is CASSIEGRINQPQHF. In DNA form, the CDR3 reads TGTGCCAGTAGTATAGAGGGACGGATCAATCAGCCCCAGCATTTT.

V and J are TRBV30 and TRBJ1-1, with D possibly matching TRBD1 (6 bases). The V gene's germline CDR1 is GTSNPN and CDR2 SVGIG (reference sequence). This CDR3 has 13 residues. Trimming took 7 bases from V and 6 from J, leaving 18 bases between them. This chain's CDR3 is CAFAGQLVSEAFF. CDR3 DNA sequence: TGTGCCTTCGCCGGACAGCTGGTCTCTGAAGCTTTCTTT.

The chain joins TRBV7-6 to TRBJ1-5; TRBD1 agrees at 8 bases. CDR3 length equals 15 residues. J gave up 7 bases and V 4 bases, and 9 bases lay outside the gene matches. Germline CDR1 SGHVS, CDR2 FNYEAQ. CDR3 DNA: TGTGCCAGCAGCTCCTACGACAGGGGTGGCCAGCCCCAGCATTTT. Protein sequence: CASSSYDRGGQPQHF.

V is TRBV7-3 and J is TRBJ2-1, with 10 nucleotides matching TRBD2. Germline CDR1 is SGHTA and CDR2 is FQGTGA. The CDR3 runs 16 residues. V lost 5 bases, J lost 5 bases, and 9 bases stayed unmatched. In DNA form, the CDR3 reads TGTGCCAGCAGCCCCCTAGCGGGAGTCAACGACAATGAGCAGTTCTTC. Translation: CASSPLAGVNDNEQFF.

The rearrangement uses TRBV11-3 and TRBJ1-1; no definite D call. The CDR3 has 13 amino acids. Germline assignment: CDR1 SGHNT and CDR2 YENEEA. Trimming cost V 5 bases and J 1 base, with 8 bases left between them. The CDR3 sequence is CASSPSANTEAFF. DNA of the CDR3: TGTGCCAGCAGCCCCTCTGCGAACACTGAAGCTTTCTTT.

The V gene is TRBV21-1, the J gene TRBJ1-2. TRBV21-1 represents a pseudogene. CDR3 length equals 13 residues. CDR3: CASSMPGGYGYTF. For the CDR3, the DNA is TGTGCCAGCAGTATGCCGGGTGGCTATGGCTACACCTTC.

J is TRBJ2-3 and V is TRBV7-3; TRBD1 aligns across 8 bases. J gave up 2 bases and V 1 base, and 8 bases lay outside the gene matches. The CDR3 sequence is 17 residues long. Germline V gene sequence: CDR1 SGHTA, CDR2 FQGTGA. The DNA of the CDR3 is TGTGCCAGCAGCTTAAGGACTTCGCAGGGGGCCACAGATACGCAGTATTTT. Its translation is CASSLRTSQGATDTQYF.

This clone was seen only a few times. V usage is TRBV7-3 and J usage is TRBJ1-1; 7 positions match TRBD1. Losses at the gene ends were 5 bases for V and 3 bases for J; bases not matched to a gene: 3. Per the germline V gene, CDR1 is SGHTA and CDR2 is FQGTGA. The CDR3 consists of 13 residues. In nucleotides, the CDR3 is TGTGCCAGCAGCCAGGGGGGGTACACTGAAGCTTTCTTT. This encodes CASSQGGYTEAFF.

V and J are TRBV7-8 and TRBJ1-2, with D hard to call. CDR3 size: 13 residues. Germline V CDR1 and CDR2: SGHVS, FQNEAQ. Trimming stripped 0 bases from V and 4 bases from J, with 6 bases between. CDR3 coding DNA: TGTGCCAGCAGCTTAGCCGAGGGCTATGGCTACACCTTC. Translating it yields CASSLAEGYGYTF.